This T cell receptor (beta chain) appears in the sequencing data of a study of beta chain features in type 1 diabetes. Study-wide context: Patients were similar to healthy donors in age and gender (as well as in cell yields). Regarding the study as a whole: Patients with Type 1 diabetes showed moderately but significantly shorter TCRB CDR3s in all four CD4+ subsets.

The authors reverse transcribed all of the isolated RNA, so sequencing captured expressed TCRB transcripts. The table came from immunoSEQ multiplex PCR; TCRdb's copy has only in-frame clones and leaves some out. The table includes about 120,000 clones, roughly 15% detected once. Deletions cut 4 bases from V and 4 bases from J, with 7 bases between. CDR1 SGHDN and CDR2 FVKESK come from the germline V gene. The CDR3 extends over 12 amino acids. Blood was drawn once from each donor into heparinised tubes. The draws averaged around 110 mL. A remark on this clone: Its antigen is undetermined.

The material sequenced was central memory CD4+ T cells from blood. The V gene is TRBV14, the J gene TRBJ2-5, with no clear D. This TCR was sampled from a man aged 25-40 years with type 1 diabetes. CDR3 sequence: CASSLGRETQYF. In DNA, the CDR3 is TGTGCCAGCAGCCTAGGGCGAGAGACCCAGTACTTC. The full variable domain, completed using reference TRBV14 and TRBJ2-5, is EAGVTQFPSHSVIEKGQTVTLRCDPISGHDNLYWYRRVMGKEIKFLLHFVKESKQDESGMPNNRFLAERTGGTYSTLKVQPAELEDSGVYFCASSLGRETQYFGPGTRLLVL.